This TCR beta chain was recovered during a study of cytomegalovirus exposure and HLA in healthy donors. Findings and limits, study-wide: Follow-up analysis later connected one missense variant in DCLRE1C with trimming of TCR beta V- and J-genes. Equally common other TCR beta chains were less clonally expanded than HLA-associated ones, a later analysis found. Based on reports, TCR beta sequences accurately predicted HLA-A and HLA-B alleles for most subjects. The availability of immune exposure information extended only to CMV serostatus.

As regards this clone: No antigen is known for it.

The PCR ran on 60 Vbeta and 13 Jbeta primers. Measured with immunoSEQ multiplex PCR; TCRdb has only the in-frame clones, and not every one. The top ten clones hold roughly 25% of a sample with some 78,000 clones, roughly 80% of them seen once. The source material was PBMCs. This receptor was taken from a woman between 50 and 59 years old in good health and CMV-seropositive.

The CDR3 reads CASSWRTGGDTQYF. Written as DNA, the CDR3 is TGTGCCAGCAGCTGGCGGACAGGAGGAGATACGCAGTATTTT. The chain employs TRBV5-4 and TRBJ2-3; 7 bases are shared with TRBD1. After removal of 3 bases from V and 5 bases from J, the junction contained 6 bases not matched to a gene. Germline CDR1 is SGHNT and CDR2 is YYREEE (reference sequence). This CDR3 has 14 amino acids.